These 8 T cell receptor beta chains were sequenced from one sample in a study of graft-versus-host responses after intestinal transplantation (dated by TCRdb to about 2021). The antigens these receptors bind are not known. Library preparation was by the immunoSEQ multiplex PCR assay. The table comes from immuneACCESS by way of TCRdb, which keeps in-frame sequences with V and J called. Part of the clones is missing from these tables; in studies checked, under half for an unresolved V gene and the rest for unknown reasons. The sample table lists about 90,000 clones, less than 90% of them with a count of one. The ten largest clones take up about 18% of the sample. The time point label here, explained by the study, means: cells obtained before transplantation from donor or recipient. The starting material was unstimulated CD8+ T cells sorted from spleen or lymph node cells, obtained before intestinal transplant. Receptor source: a human donor who received an intestinal transplant.

The rearrangement uses TRBV28 and TRBJ2-4; 8 bases are shared with TRBD2. Germline V gives CDR1 MDHEN, CDR2 SYDVKM. J lost 6 bases, V lost 3 bases, and 4 bases had no gene match. This CDR3 has 14 amino acids. CDR3 DNA: TGTGCCAGCAGTTTTAGCGGGAAGGGAAACATTCAGTACTTC. This encodes CASSFSGKGNIQYF.

V usage is TRBV28 and J usage is TRBJ2-7; TRBD2 aligns across 15 bases. J was trimmed by 7 bases and V by 5 bases; bases with no gene match: 6. The V gene's germline CDR1 is MDHEN and CDR2 SYDVKM. This CDR3 is built from 15 residues. The DNA of the CDR3 is TGTGCCAGCAGTGGACTAGCGGGAGGGCCGAGAGAGCAGTACTTC. Amino acid sequence: CASSGLAGGPREQYF.

This clone was picked up a small number of times. This sequence joins TRBV7-6 and TRBJ2-5, with TRBD2 matching 11 bases. The germline V gene encodes CDR1 SGHVS and CDR2 FNYEAQ. After removal of 1 base from V and 5 bases from J, the junction contained 9 bases not matched to a gene. The CDR3 is 17 amino acids. The CDR3 sequence is CASSLGVSGGARETQYF. CDR3 sequence (DNA): TGTGCCAGCAGCTTAGGGGTTAGCGGGGGGGCGCGGGAGACCCAGTACTTC.

The rearrangement links TRBV5-1 to TRBJ2-1, with TRBD2 matching over 9 bases. Per germline, CDR1 SGHRS and CDR2 YFSETQ. With 4 bases clipped from V and 3 bases from J, the junction kept 5 bases outside the gene matches. The CDR3 contains 15 residues. The CDR3 is CASSVGLASYNEQFF. CDR3 nucleotides: TGCGCCAGCAGCGTTGGACTAGCGAGCTACAATGAGCAGTTCTTC. Using reference TRBV5-1 and TRBJ2-1 for the parts outside the CDR3, the full variable domain is KAGVTQTPRYLIKTRGQQVTLSCSPISGHRSVSWYQQTPGQGLQFLFEYFSETQRNKGNFPGRFSGRQFSNSRSEMNVSTLELGDSALYLCASSVGLASYNEQFFGPGTRLTVL.

The chain combines TRBV23-1 with TRBJ1-1; weak D call: TRBD1 (5 bases). TRBV23-1 is an open reading frame, and its role is uncertain. V lost 2 bases and J lost 5, with 18 bases in between. The CDR3 has 16 amino acids. The CDR3: CASSQEFRDGMTEAFF. CDR3 in DNA: TGCGCCAGCAGTCAAGAATTTAGGGACGGGATGACTGAAGCTTTCTTT.

The V and J genes are TRBV19 and TRBJ2-2; D is possibly TRBD1 (6 bases). There are 14 residues in the CDR3. The V gene lost 4 bases and the J gene lost 5 bases, with 11 bases spanning the gap. In germline, CDR1 is LNHDA, CDR2 SQIVND (reference sequence). The chain's CDR3 is CASSTITGTGELFF. The CDR3, as DNA: TGTGCCAGTAGTACTATCACAGGGACCGGGGAGCTGTTTTTT.

This chain connects TRBV21-1 to TRBJ2-7; the table's D call TRBD2 went unverified against the DNA. TRBV21-1 is tagged as a pseudogene. The CDR3 spans 15 residues. CDR3 sequence: CASSKFPRRGYEQYF. As DNA, the CDR3 is TGTGCCAGCAGCAAATTTCCTAGGAGGGGATACGAGCAGTACTTC.

This chain links TRBV5-6 with TRBJ2-5, with 9 positions matching TRBD2. Trimming removed 0 bases from V and 2 bases from J; junction bases left unmatched: 8. There are 17 residues in the CDR3. Germline V CDR1 and CDR2: SGHDT, YYEEEE. As DNA, the CDR3 is TGTGCCAGCAGCTTGGGCCCCTTTGCGGGAGGGCAAGAGACCCAGTACTTC. It encodes CASSLGPFAGGQETQYF.